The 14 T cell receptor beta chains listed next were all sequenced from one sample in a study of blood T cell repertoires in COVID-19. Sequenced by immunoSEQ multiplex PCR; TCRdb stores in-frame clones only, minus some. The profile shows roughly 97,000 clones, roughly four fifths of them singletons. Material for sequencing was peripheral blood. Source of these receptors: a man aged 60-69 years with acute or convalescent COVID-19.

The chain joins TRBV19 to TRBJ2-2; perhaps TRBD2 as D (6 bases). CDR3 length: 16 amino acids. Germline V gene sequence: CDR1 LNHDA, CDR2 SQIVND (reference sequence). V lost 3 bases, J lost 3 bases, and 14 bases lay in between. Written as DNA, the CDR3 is TGTGCCAGTAGTATGGGGCTAGCGAGATACACCGGGGAGCTGTTTTTT. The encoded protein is CASSMGLARYTGELFF. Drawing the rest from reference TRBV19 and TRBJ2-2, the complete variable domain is DGGITQSPKYLFRKEGQNVTLSCEQNLNHDAMYWYRQDPGQGLRLIYYSQIVNDFQKGDIAEGYSVSREKKESFPLTVTSAQKNPTAFYLCASSMGLARYTGELFFGEGSRLTVL.

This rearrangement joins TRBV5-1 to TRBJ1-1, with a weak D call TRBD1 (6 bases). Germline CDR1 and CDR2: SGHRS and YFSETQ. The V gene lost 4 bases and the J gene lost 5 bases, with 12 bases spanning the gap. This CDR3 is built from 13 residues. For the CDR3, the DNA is TGCGCCAGCAGCCGGGACATCATGACTGAAGCTTTCTTT. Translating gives CASSRDIMTEAFF.

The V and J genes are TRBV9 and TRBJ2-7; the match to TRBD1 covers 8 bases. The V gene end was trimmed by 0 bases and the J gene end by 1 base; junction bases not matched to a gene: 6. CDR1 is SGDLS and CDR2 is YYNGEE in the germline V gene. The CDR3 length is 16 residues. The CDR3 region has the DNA TGTGCCAGCAGCGTAGGGGGGACAGGTTATTCCTACGAGCAGTACTTC. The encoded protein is CASSVGGTGYSYEQYF.

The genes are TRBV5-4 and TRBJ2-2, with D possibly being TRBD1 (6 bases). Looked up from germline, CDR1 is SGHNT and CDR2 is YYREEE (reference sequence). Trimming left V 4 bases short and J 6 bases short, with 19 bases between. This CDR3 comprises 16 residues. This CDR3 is CASSPTGDNTAGELFF. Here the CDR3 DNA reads TGTGCCAGCAGCCCGACAGGAGATAACACGGCCGGGGAGCTGTTTTTT.

CDR3 loop: CASSQLAGSYNEQFF. The CDR3, as DNA: TGTGCCAGCAGCCAACTAGCAGGCTCCTACAATGAGCAGTTCTTC. The chain has TRBV4-2 and TRBJ2-1; D possibly corresponds to TRBD2 (5 bases). Trimming removed 2 bases from V and 0 bases from J, with 8 bases in between. Germline V lookup: CDR1 LGHNA, CDR2 YNFKEQ. The CDR3 totals 15 residues.

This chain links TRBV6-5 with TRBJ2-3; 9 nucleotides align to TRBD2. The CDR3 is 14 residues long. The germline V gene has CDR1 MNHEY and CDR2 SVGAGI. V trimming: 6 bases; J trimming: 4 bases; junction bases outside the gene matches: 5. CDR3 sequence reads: CASSAGGPADTQYF. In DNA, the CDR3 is TGTGCCAGCAGCGCGGGAGGGCCAGCAGATACGCAGTATTTT.

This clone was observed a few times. CDR3 region: CASSLLGGSIYEQYF. The CDR3 coding sequence is TGTGCCAGCAGCTTGTTAGGCGGGAGTATTTACGAGCAGTACTTC. This chain connects TRBV5-4 to TRBJ2-7; 7 bases match TRBD2. V lost 1 base and J lost 4; bases outside the gene matches: 8. The CDR3 is 15 residues long. The germline V gene has CDR1 SGHNT and CDR2 YYREEE (reference sequence).

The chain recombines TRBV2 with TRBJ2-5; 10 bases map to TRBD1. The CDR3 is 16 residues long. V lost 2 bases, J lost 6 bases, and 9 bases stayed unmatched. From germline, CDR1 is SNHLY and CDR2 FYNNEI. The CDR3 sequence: CASSELGDRGLKTQYF. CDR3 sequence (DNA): TGTGCCAGCAGTGAATTAGGGGACAGGGGATTGAAGACCCAGTACTTC.

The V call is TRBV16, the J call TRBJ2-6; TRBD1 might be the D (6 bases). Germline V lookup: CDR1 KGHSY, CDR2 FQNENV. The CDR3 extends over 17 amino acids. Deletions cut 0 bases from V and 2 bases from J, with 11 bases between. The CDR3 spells CASSQSRQVAGANVLTF. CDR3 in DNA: TGTGCCAGCAGCCAATCCAGACAGGTGGCTGGGGCCAACGTCCTGACTTTC.

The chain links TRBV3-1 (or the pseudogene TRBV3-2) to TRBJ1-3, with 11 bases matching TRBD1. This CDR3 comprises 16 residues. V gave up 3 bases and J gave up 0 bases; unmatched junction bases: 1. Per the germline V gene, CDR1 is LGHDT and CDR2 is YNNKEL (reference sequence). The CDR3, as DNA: TGTGCCAGCAGCCATGGGACAGGGGGCTCTGGAAACACCATATATTTT. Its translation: CASSHGTGGSGNTIYF.

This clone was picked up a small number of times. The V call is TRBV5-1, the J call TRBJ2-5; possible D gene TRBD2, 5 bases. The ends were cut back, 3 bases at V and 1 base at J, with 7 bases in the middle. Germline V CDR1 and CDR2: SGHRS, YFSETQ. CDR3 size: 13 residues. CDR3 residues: CASSWRIQETQYF. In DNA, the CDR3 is TGCGCCAGCAGCTGGAGGATCCAAGAGACCCAGTACTTC. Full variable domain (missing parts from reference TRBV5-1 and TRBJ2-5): KAGVTQTPRYLIKTRGQQVTLSCSPISGHRSVSWYQQTPGQGLQFLFEYFSETQRNKGNFPGRFSGRQFSNSRSEMNVSTLELGDSALYLCASSWRIQETQYFGPGTRLLVL.

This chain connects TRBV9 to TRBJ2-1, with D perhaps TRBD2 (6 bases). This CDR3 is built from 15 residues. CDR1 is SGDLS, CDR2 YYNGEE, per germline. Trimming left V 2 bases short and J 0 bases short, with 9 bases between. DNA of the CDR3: TGTGCCAGCAGCGTTCTCGGGAGCTCCTACAATGAGCAGTTCTTC. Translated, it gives CASSVLGSSYNEQFF.

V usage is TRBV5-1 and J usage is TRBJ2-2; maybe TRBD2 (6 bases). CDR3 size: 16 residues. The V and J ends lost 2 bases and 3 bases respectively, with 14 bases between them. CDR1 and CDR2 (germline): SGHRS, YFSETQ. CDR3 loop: CASSLIGLRDTGELFF. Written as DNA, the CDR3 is TGCGCCAGCAGCTTAATCGGACTACGCGACACCGGGGAGCTGTTTTTT.

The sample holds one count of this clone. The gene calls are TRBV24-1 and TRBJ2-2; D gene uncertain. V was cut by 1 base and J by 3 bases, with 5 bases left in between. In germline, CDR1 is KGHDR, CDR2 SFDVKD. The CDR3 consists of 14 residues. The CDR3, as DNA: TGTGCCACCAGTGATTTTCGGGACACCGGGGAGCTGTTTTTT. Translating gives CATSDFRDTGELFF.